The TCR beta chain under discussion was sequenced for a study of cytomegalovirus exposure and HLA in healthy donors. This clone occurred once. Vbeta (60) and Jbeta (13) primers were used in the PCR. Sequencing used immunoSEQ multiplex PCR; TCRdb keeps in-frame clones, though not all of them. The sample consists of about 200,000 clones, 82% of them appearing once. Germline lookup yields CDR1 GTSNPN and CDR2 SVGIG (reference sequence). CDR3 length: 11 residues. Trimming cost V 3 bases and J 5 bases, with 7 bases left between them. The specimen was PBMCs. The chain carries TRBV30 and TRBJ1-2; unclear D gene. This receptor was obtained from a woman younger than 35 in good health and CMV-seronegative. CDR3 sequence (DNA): TGTGCCTGGAGCGCGCCTTATGGCTACACCTTC. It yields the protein CAWSAPYGYTF. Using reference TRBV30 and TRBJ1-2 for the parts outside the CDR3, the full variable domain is SQTIHQWPATLVQPVGSPLSLECTVEGTSNPNLYWYRQAAGRGLQLLFYSVGIGQISSEVPQNLSASRPQDRQFILSSKKLLLSDSGFYLCAWSAPYGYTFGSGTRLTVV.